Below, 32 T cell receptor beta chains from the same sample are listed, as sequenced in a study of CD8+CD57+ T cells in acquired aplastic anemia. Sequenced patients had shown CD8+CD57+ cell expansion by flow cytometry. Investigators profiled TCR beta VDJ and CDR3 from genomic DNA template. TCRdb called the reads again in MiXCR, with one record for every CDR3 protein. The table records some 150,000 distinct CDR3 sequences, over 55% of them present only once. Material: sorted CD4+, CD8+, or CD8+CD57+ T cells (not recorded which) from PBMCs. The source is a human donor with aplastic anemia.

The rearrangement uses TRBV20-1 and TRBJ1-3; D gene ambiguous. Germline V gene sequence: CDR1 DFQATT, CDR2 SNEGSKA (reference sequence). The CDR3 length is 13 residues. Deletions cut 7 bases from V and 0 bases from J, with 10 bases between. DNA of the CDR3: TGCAGTGTTCCGGATCGCTCTGGAAACACCATATATTTT. It specifies CSVPDRSGNTIYF.

V is TRBV10-3 and J is TRBJ1-5; weak D call: TRBD1 (5 bases). CDR3 length: 15 amino acids. The ends were cut back, 0 bases at V and 8 bases at J, with 14 bases in the middle. The germline V gene has CDR1 ENHRY and CDR2 SYGVKD. The CDR3 sequence: CAISESLTGPKPQHF. CDR3 nucleotide sequence: TGTGCCATCAGTGAGTCACTAACAGGCCCTAAGCCCCAGCATTTT.

The V call is TRBV6-4, the J call TRBJ2-1; weak D call: TRBD2 (6 bases). The germline gives CDR1 MRHNA, CDR2 SNTAGT. This CDR3 has 12 amino acids. Trimming stripped 4 bases from V and 10 bases from J, with 11 bases between. The CDR3 coding sequence is TGTGCCAGCAGTGGCGATAGCGGAGAGCAGTTCTTC. This sequence encodes CASSGDSGEQFF.

This chain uses TRBV30 with TRBJ2-3; weak D call: TRBD2 (5 bases). Trimming took 0 bases from V and 1 from J, leaving 14 bases between them. Germline CDR1 is GTSNPN and CDR2 is SVGIG (reference sequence). The CDR3 is 16 residues long. CDR3 coding DNA: TGTGCCTGGAGTGTACTAGGGCAGGCAGGCACAGATACGCAGTATTTT. This translates into CAWSVLGQAGTDTQYF.

A remark on this clonotype: An end of the junction does not agree with germline; a read error may underlie this. The chain recombines TRBV4-2 with TRBJ1-1; 8 bases line up with TRBD1. The CDR3 runs 15 residues. CDR1 and CDR2 (germline): LGHNA, YNFKEQ. CDR3 protein: CASSLRTGRNTEVFF. In DNA, the CDR3 is TGTGCCAGCAGCCTGAGGACAGGGCGAAACACTGAAGTTTTCTTT.

V gene TRBV7-9 combines with J gene TRBJ2-3, with D tentatively TRBD1 or TRBD2 (5 bases each). This CDR3 has 14 residues. V was cut by 10 bases and J by 3 bases, with 17 bases left in between. Germline V gives CDR1 SEHNR, CDR2 FQNEAQ (reference sequence). The DNA for the CDR3 is TGTGCCACCCGCACTGAGGGGAAGACAGATACGCAGTATTTT. Translation gives CATRTEGKTDTQYF.

The V gene is TRBV10-2, the J gene TRBJ1-1; 7 bases line up with TRBD1. CDR1 WSHSY and CDR2 SAAADI come from the germline V gene. V lost 8 bases to trimming and J lost 2 bases; unmatched junction nucleotides: 5. The CDR3 consists of 13 residues. The CDR3 spells CASGQDINTEAFF. DNA for the CDR3: TGCGCCAGCGGACAGGACATTAACACTGAAGCTTTCTTT.

The CDR3 region is CSVQTGEDYEQYF. CDR3 DNA: TGCAGCGTTCAGACAGGAGAGGACTACGAGCAGTACTTC. This chain links TRBV29-1 with TRBJ2-7; tentatively, D is TRBD1 (6 bases). The V end was cut by 5 bases, the J end by 3 bases, with 14 bases between. Germline-derived CDR1 and CDR2 are SQVTM and ANQGSEA. This CDR3 has 13 amino acids.

The genes are TRBV19 and TRBJ2-5, with D uncertain. Per the germline V gene, CDR1 is LNHDA and CDR2 is SQIVND (reference sequence). Trimming shortened V by 2 bases and J by 4 bases, and 8 bases separated the two germline ends. The CDR3 length is 13 residues. The CDR3 loop is CASSIRVGETQYF. CDR3 DNA sequence: TGTGCCAGTAGTATAAGAGTCGGAGAGACCCAGTACTTC.

The V call is TRBV10-3, the J call TRBJ2-7; 11 bases fit TRBD1. The V gene end was trimmed by 7 bases and the J gene end by 1 base; junction bases not matched to a gene: 6. This CDR3 region has 15 residues. The germline V gene has CDR1 ENHRY and CDR2 SYGVKD. The CDR3 DNA follows: TGTGCCATCAAGCTGGGACAGGGGGGTTCCTACGAGCAGTACTTC. Amino acid sequence: CAIKLGQGGSYEQYF.

This rearrangement joins TRBV15 to TRBJ2-3; D unresolved. CDR1 and CDR2 from the germline V gene are LNHNV and YYDKDF (reference sequence). This CDR3 contains 14 residues. V was cut by 1 base and J by 7 bases, with 12 bases left in between. Here the CDR3 DNA reads TGTGCCACCAGCAGAGTAACAGCACCGTATACGCAGTATTTT. This encodes CATSRVTAPYTQYF. The complete variable domain, with remaining parts taken from reference TRBV15 and TRBJ2-3, reads DAMVIQNPRYQVTQFGKPVTLSCSQTLNHNVMYWYQQKSSQAPKLLFHYYDKDFNNEADTPDNFQSRRPNTSFCFLDIRSPGLGDTAMYLCATSRVTAPYTQYFGPGTRLTVL.

The chain joins TRBV9 to TRBJ2-1; D not resolved. Looked up from germline, CDR1 is SGDLS and CDR2 is YYNGEE. V was clipped by 0 bases and J by 3 bases, with 13 bases between them. The CDR3 extends over 16 amino acids. The DNA of the CDR3 is TGTGCCAGCAGCGTAGCTCTGACTCAGTACTACAATGAGCAGTTCTTC. As protein: CASSVALTQYYNEQFF.

The genes are TRBV24-1 and TRBJ2-5; TRBD1 aligns across 9 bases. CDR1 is KGHDR and CDR2 is SFDVKD in the germline V gene. CDR3 length: 17 amino acids. V lost 5 bases and J lost 1; bases outside the gene matches: 10. The CDR3: CATSVRTGVSTQETQYF. In DNA form, the CDR3 reads TGTGCCACCAGTGTCCGGACAGGGGTCTCGACCCAAGAGACCCAGTACTTC.

V and J are TRBV20-1 and TRBJ1-5; tentative D call: TRBD1 (5 bases). The V end was cut by 5 bases, the J end by 7 bases, with 15 bases between. CDR3 length equals 13 residues. Germline values: CDR1 DFQATT, CDR2 SNEGSKA (reference sequence). The CDR3 coding sequence is TGCAGTGCTTGCGACCAGGGATACCAGCCCCAGCATTTT. It specifies CSACDQGYQPQHF.

The chain joins TRBV15 to TRBJ2-5; possibly TRBD1 for D (6 bases). The CDR3 totals 16 residues. V lost 1 base, J lost 2 bases, and 14 bases lay in between. In germline, CDR1 is LNHNV, CDR2 YYDKDF (reference sequence). The CDR3 reads CATSRGTGLAQETQYF. Here the CDR3 DNA reads TGTGCCACCAGCAGAGGCACAGGGTTAGCGCAAGAGACCCAGTACTTC.

This clonotype came up once. The rearrangement links TRBV24-1 to TRBJ2-1; TRBD2 might be the D (5 bases). Germline V gene sequence: CDR1 KGHDR, CDR2 SFDVKD. Trimming cost V 8 bases and J 8 bases, with 21 bases left between them. CDR3 length: 15 amino acids. Here the CDR3 reads CATNGWSGRWDEQFF. The CDR3 DNA is TGTGCCACCAACGGTTGGTCGGGAAGGTGGGATGAGCAGTTCTTC.

There are a few counts of this clonotype. The DNA for the CDR3 is TGCAGTGCTGGGACAGATTTCAACTATGGCTACACCTTC. It translates to CSAGTDFNYGYTF. This chain uses TRBV20-1 with TRBJ1-2; 7 positions match TRBD1. Germline V gene sequence: CDR1 DFQATT, CDR2 SNEGSKA (reference sequence). V lost 5 bases to trimming and J lost 2 bases; unmatched junction nucleotides: 5. The CDR3 is made up of 13 amino acids.

This rearrangement joins TRBV25-1 to TRBJ1-6; no clear D. Germline V CDR1 and CDR2: MGHDK, SYGVNS. Trimming removed 6 bases at V and 2 bases at J, with 8 bases between. This CDR3 comprises 14 residues. The CDR3 nucleotides read TGTGCCAGCAGCGGCAATACCTATAATTCACCCCTCCACTTT. Encoded protein: CASSGNTYNSPLHF.

This clonotype was observed a few times. The genes are TRBV15 and TRBJ1-2; D is ambiguous. With 7 bases removed from V and 2 bases from J, the gap between germline ends came to 8 bases. This CDR3 comprises 12 residues. Germline V lookup: CDR1 LNHNV, CDR2 YYDKDF (reference sequence). DNA for the CDR3: TGTGCCACCAAGGGAGGGAACTATGGCTACACCTTC. This gives the protein CATKGGNYGYTF.

The chain links TRBV20-1 to TRBJ2-3; 11 bases map to TRBD2. Germline CDR1 and CDR2: DFQATT and SNEGSKA (reference sequence). This CDR3 has 16 residues. V was clipped by 0 bases and J by 5 bases; unmatched bases: 7. This chain's CDR3 is CSARDPVAGGKDTQYF. The CDR3 region has the DNA TGCAGTGCTAGAGATCCGGTAGCGGGGGGGAAAGATACGCAGTATTTT.

Only one count was recorded for this clonotype. This sequence joins TRBV10-2 and TRBJ1-5, with D maybe TRBD1 (6 bases). The CDR3 extends over 13 amino acids. The V gene's germline CDR1 is WSHSY and CDR2 SAAADI. V was trimmed by 3 bases and J by 7 bases, leaving 10 bases between them. The CDR3 loop reads CASSDGGMQPQHF. The CDR3 DNA follows: TGCGCCAGCAGTGATGGGGGCATGCAGCCCCAGCATTTT.

In this sample, this clonotype turned up a few times. V gene TRBV24-1 combines with J gene TRBJ1-4; D is unresolved. Germline-derived CDR1 and CDR2 are KGHDR and SFDVKD. The CDR3 has 14 amino acids. Trimming pared 8 bases from V and 7 bases from J, leaving 16 bases between. The CDR3 DNA follows: TGTGCCACCATCGGACCCAAATGTAGTGAAAAACTGTTTTTT. Protein sequence: CATIGPKCSEKLFF.

The chain is built from TRBV6-1 and TRBJ2-7; TRBD2 matches 10 bases. The V gene's germline CDR1 is MNHNS and CDR2 SASEGT. This CDR3 region has 15 residues. The V gene end was trimmed by 2 bases and the J gene end by 1 base; junction bases not matched to a gene: 2. The CDR3 protein is CASSESSGSSYEQYF. As DNA, the CDR3 is TGTGCCAGCAGTGAATCTAGCGGGAGTTCCTACGAGCAGTACTTC.

The chain joins TRBV12-5 to TRBJ2-1, with D perhaps matching TRBD2 (6 bases). CDR3 length: 15 residues. With 1 base removed from V and 3 bases from J, the gap between germline ends came to 10 bases. Germline CDR1 is LGHNT and CDR2 is FRNRAP. This chain's CDR3 is CASGLASGDYNEQFF. DNA of the CDR3: TGTGCTAGTGGTTTGGCTTCGGGAGACTACAATGAGCAGTTCTTC.

V usage is TRBV7-9 and J usage is TRBJ1-1, with 8 bases fitting TRBD1. The germline CDR1 and CDR2 sequences are SEHNR and FQNEAQ (reference sequence). This CDR3 has 15 amino acids. J lost 8 bases, V lost 3 bases, and 11 bases had no gene match. For the CDR3, the DNA is TGTGCCAGCAGCTTGGTGCAGGGGGCGACTCCCGAAGCTTTCTTT. Translated, it gives CASSLVQGATPEAFF.

The chain carries TRBV20-1 and TRBJ1-2, with D perhaps TRBD1 (5 bases). With 3 bases removed from V and 4 bases from J, the gap between germline ends came to 9 bases. The CDR3 runs 12 residues. Per germline, CDR1 DFQATT and CDR2 SNEGSKA (reference sequence). The CDR3 sequence is CSASSGPYGYTF. In DNA form, the CDR3 reads TGCAGTGCTAGTTCAGGGCCCTATGGCTACACCTTC.

J is TRBJ2-1 and V is TRBV24-1; 10 nucleotides line up with TRBD2. J lost 6 bases, V lost 0 bases, and 7 bases had no gene match. The CDR3 covers 17 residues. The V gene's germline CDR1 is KGHDR and CDR2 SFDVKD. The CDR3 protein is CATSDLGEREGINEQFF. CDR3 coding DNA: TGTGCCACCAGTGATTTGGGGGAGCGGGAGGGAATCAATGAGCAGTTCTTC.

This rearrangement joins TRBV10-3 to TRBJ2-1; tentatively, D is TRBD2 (5 bases). CDR1 is ENHRY and CDR2 is SYGVKD in the germline V gene. The CDR3 consists of 13 residues. Trimming removed 8 bases from V and 4 bases from J, with 12 bases in between. The CDR3 loop is CAIGTREYNEQFF. The CDR3 DNA sequence: TGTGCCATCGGAACTAGGGAGTACAATGAGCAGTTCTTC.

Turning to this clonotype: At one end the junction does not follow the germline gene, possibly because of a read error. The chain uses TRBV10-3 and TRBJ1-2; 7 bases map to TRBD1. CDR1 is ENHRY, CDR2 SYGVKD, per germline. CDR3 size: 15 residues. The CDR3 spells CASSEAAGTVYGYTF. CDR3 nucleotides: TGTGCCAGCAGTGAGGCCGCCGGGACAGTCTATGGCTACACCTTC.

The V and J genes are TRBV10-3 and TRBJ2-1; the D is unclear. The germline V and J ends were trimmed by 10 bases and 0 bases, with 10 bases remaining between them. The CDR3 sequence is 13 residues long. Germline V CDR1 and CDR2: ENHRY, SYGVKD. This CDR3 reads CASRASSYNEQFF. CDR3 DNA sequence: TGTGCCAGTAGGGCTAGCTCCTACAATGAGCAGTTCTTC.

This clonotype has only a few counts. The chain combines TRBV11-2 with TRBJ1-6; D call uncertain. The CDR3 sequence is 13 residues long. Between the trimmed V and J ends, which lost 2 bases and 7 bases, there was a span of 6 bases. Germline values: CDR1 SGHAT, CDR2 FQNNGV. CDR3 residues: CASSLIPNSPLHF. For the CDR3, the DNA is TGTGCCAGCAGCTTAATTCCCAATTCACCCCTCCACTTT.

On this clonotype: A much larger clone differs by one base, so this may be a read error. The rearrangement uses TRBV12-3 or TRBV12-4 and TRBJ2-1, with D uncertain. V was cut by 0 bases and J by 3 bases, with 3 bases left in between. CDR3 length: 13 amino acids. CDR3 sequence reads: CASSLADYNEQFF. For the CDR3, the DNA is TGTGCCAGCAGTTTAGCGGACTACAATGAGCAGTTCTTC.